Listed below are T cell receptor beta chains from one sample, sequenced in a study of PD-L1 blockade in urothelial cancer. This table comes from immunoSEQ multiplex PCR, and its TCRdb copy is limited to in-frame clones, with some not included. The sample shows 35,000 to 45,000 clones, under 95% of them seen only once. This specimen consisted of PBMCs, obtained around atezolizumab (anti-PD-L1) treatment. The receptor set was obtained from a man between 65 and 79 years old with urothelial cancer. Each CDR3 is given with its conserved first and last residue. The D gene is left open where the match is weak.

j_call,d_call,v_call,cdr3_length,cdr3_aa
TRBJ1-1,TRBD1,TRBV7-8,17,CASSRTGGAGLNTEAFF
TRBJ2-1,TRBD1,TRBV27,15,CASSLGQGAYNEQFF
TRBJ2-2,.,TRBV25-1,11,CASSSTGELFF
TRBJ2-1,TRBD1,TRBV19,14,CASSKGTEYNEQFF
TRBJ2-7,.,TRBV2,16,CASSGSINRSPYEQYF
TRBJ2-7,.,TRBV7-9,15,CASSLESGPAYEQYF
TRBJ2-7,TRBD1,TRBV12-5,17,CASGLRGQGGIHYEQYF
TRBJ2-3,.,TRBV19,14,CASRVGVHTDTQYF
TRBJ1-1,TRBD1,TRBV9,15,CASSVEGTGGTEAFF
TRBJ2-2,.,TRBV6-6,13,CASRREFNGELFF
TRBJ2-1,TRBD2,TRBV7-3,14,CASSLSSGRNEQFF
TRBJ2-2,.,TRBV11-3,13,CASSLTRTGELFF
TRBJ2-7,.,TRBV29-1,11,CSVAGGGEQYF
TRBJ1-2,.,TRBV6-5,12,CASSNVGVGYTF
TRBJ1-1,TRBD1,TRBV5-4,15,CASSQETGANTEAFF
TRBJ2-7,.,TRBV9,16,CASSVGGGTIPREQYF
TRBJ1-5,TRBD1,TRBV27,15,CASSFSDRGDQPQHF
TRBJ1-1,TRBD1,TRBV29-1,12,CSVGQGHTEAFF
TRBJ1-5,.,TRBV28,14,CASMGSGWNQPQHF
TRBJ2-5,.,TRBV11-2,14,CASSRQTAQETQYF
TRBJ2-1,TRBD2,TRBV27,17,CASSSTFEAGGLNEQFF
TRBJ1-1,TRBD1,TRBV2,14,CASTPGQGSTEAFF
TRBJ2-7,.,TRBV7-9,12,CAMGRGGNEQYF
TRBJ2-2,TRBD2,TRBV28,15,CASSLLAGSTGELFF
TRBJ2-5,TRBD2,TRBV5-1,16,CASSFRLAGGLGSQYF
TRBJ2-7,.,TRBV5-1,14,CASSLGTATYEQYF
TRBJ2-7,TRBD2,TRBV27,15,CASSLGEAGGRMWYF
TRBJ2-1,TRBD2,TRBV6-1,16,CASSGPLAGYYNEQFF
TRBJ2-7,.,TRBV19,16,CASSPSEAQGGYEQYF
TRBJ1-4,.,TRBV5-6,14,CASSLTFRAGGLFF
TRBJ2-7,.,TRBV28,19,CASSPPGQGLAGVLYEQYF
TRBJ2-4,TRBD1,TRBV6-1,14,CASSLGTGKNIQYF
TRBJ1-2,TRBD1,TRBV29-1,13,CSCTTGTGSGYTF
TRBJ2-3,.,TRBV19,15,CASSMGTTSTDTQYF
TRBJ2-2,TRBD1,TRBV5-1,16,CASSTTGARTLSVLFF
TRBJ1-4,TRBD1,TRBV5-4,13,CASSTDREEKLFF
TRBJ2-7,TRBD2,TRBV5-1,16,CASSLSSSGRIYEQYF
TRBJ2-2,.,TRBV11-2,15,CASSLEGRNTGELFF
TRBJ2-2,.,TRBV6-6,15,CASREDSNFPGELFF
TRBJ2-5,.,TRBV5-1,13,CASSRDYQETQYF
TRBJ1-1,.,TRBV28,11,CASMGRVVAFF
TRBJ2-7,TRBD2,TRBV7-6,19,CASSLAARLAGGQSYEQYF
TRBJ2-7,TRBD1,TRBV27,14,CASSGTGPFGEQYF
TRBJ2-1,TRBD2,TRBV4-1,15,CASSQTSGSWNEQFF
TRBJ1-4,TRBD1,TRBV27,15,CASSLGQGLNEKLFF
TRBJ1-5,TRBD1,TRBV27,11,CASSSGTDQHF
TRBJ2-1,TRBD1,TRBV2,13,CASTRDSRNEQFF
TRBJ2-7,.,TRBV11-2,13,CASSPGSLYEQYF
TRBJ2-1,TRBD2,TRBV7-6,16,CASSLSASGKRNEQFF